Below, 28 T cell receptor beta chains from the same sample are listed, as sequenced in a study of blood T cell repertoires in COVID-19. Generated by immunoSEQ multiplex PCR, the TCRdb table keeps only in-frame clones and is missing some. Of 120,000 to 150,000 clones listed, approximately 89% were seen once; the top ten hold 28%. The sample consisted of peripheral blood. These receptors were taken from a human donor in a cohort sampled during active COVID-19.

The V call is TRBV3-1 (or the pseudogene TRBV3-2), the J call TRBJ2-3, with 8 positions matching TRBD2. V lost 2 bases to trimming and J lost 0 bases; unmatched junction nucleotides: 1. The CDR3 runs to 15 residues. Germline CDR1 is LGHDT and CDR2 is YNNKEL (reference sequence). Here the CDR3 DNA reads TGTGCCAGCAGCCAACCTAGCGGGAGCACAGATACGCAGTATTTT. Translation gives CASSQPSGSTDTQYF.

The CDR3 DNA sequence: TGTGCCAGCAGCTTAGGGACAACCCTCTCTGGAAACACCATATATTTT. The encoded protein is CASSLGTTLSGNTIYF. V is TRBV7-9 and J is TRBJ1-3; tentatively, D is TRBD1 (5 bases). The germline gives CDR1 SEHNR, CDR2 FQNEAQ (reference sequence). The CDR3 is made up of 16 amino acids. The V gene lost 1 base and the J gene lost 0 bases, with 10 bases spanning the gap. The full variable domain, completed using reference TRBV7-9 and TRBJ1-3, is DTGVSQNPRHKITKRGQNVTFRCDPISEHNRLYWYRQTLGQGPEFLTYFQNEAQLEKSRLLSDRFSAERPKGSFSTLEIQRTEQGDSAMYLCASSLGTTLSGNTIYFGEGSWLTVV.

This chain joins TRBV4-1 and TRBJ1-1, with 7 bases matching TRBD1. Germline CDR1 is MGHRA and CDR2 is YSYEKL. V shed 3 bases and J 0 bases; nucleotides not matched to a gene: 19. The CDR3 covers 20 residues. The CDR3 loop is CASSHRSWLGDRIMNTEAFF. The CDR3 bases are TGCGCCAGCAGCCATAGAAGTTGGTTGGGGGACAGAATTATGAACACTGAAGCTTTCTTT.

The rearrangement joins TRBV4-1 to TRBJ1-4, with D perhaps matching TRBD1 (6 bases). The V end lost 0 bases, the J end lost 5 bases, and 13 bases lay between the germline ends. The CDR3 length is 16 residues. Germline V gene lookup returns CDR1 MGHRA and CDR2 YSYEKL. The CDR3 is CASSQDGQGINEKLFF. The CDR3 DNA is TGCGCCAGCAGCCAAGATGGGCAGGGGATAAATGAAAAACTGTTTTTT.

V and J are TRBV4-2 and TRBJ1-6, with TRBD1 matching over 9 bases. The germline gives CDR1 LGHNA, CDR2 YNFKEQ. This CDR3 has 17 residues. J was trimmed by 9 bases and V by 1 base; bases with no gene match: 10. CDR3 DNA: TGTGCCAGCAGCCAAGGTTTAATGGGACAGGGATTTTCACCCCTCCACTTT. It is translated as CASSQGLMGQGFSPLHF.

The genes are TRBV27 and TRBJ2-5; D is possibly TRBD1 (6 bases). The germline gives CDR1 MNHEY, CDR2 SMNVEV (reference sequence). The CDR3 runs to 14 residues. V was shortened by 2 bases and J by 4 bases, with 11 bases between the two germline ends. In nucleotides, the CDR3 is TGTGCCAGCAGTTTAATGAGGACAGCAGAGACCCAGTACTTC. This sequence encodes CASSLMRTAETQYF.

This chain uses TRBV19 with TRBJ1-2, with TRBD1 matching 11 bases. Germline lookup yields CDR1 LNHDA and CDR2 SQIVND (reference sequence). V trimming: 5 bases; J trimming: 7 bases; junction bases outside the gene matches: 12. The CDR3 is made up of 16 amino acids. CDR3: CASSPRQGQGEVGYTF. The CDR3 DNA is TGTGCCAGTAGTCCGCGCCAGGGACAGGGGGAGGTTGGCTACACCTTC. The full variable domain, with the rest looked up from reference TRBV19 and TRBJ1-2, is DGGITQSPKYLFRKEGQNVTLSCEQNLNHDAMYWYRQDPGQGLRLIYYSQIVNDFQKGDIAEGYSVSREKKESFPLTVTSAQKNPTAFYLCASSPRQGQGEVGYTFGSGTRLTVV.

The chain carries TRBV15 and TRBJ2-7; 9 nucleotides align to TRBD1. Germline assignment: CDR1 LNHNV and CDR2 YYDKDF (reference sequence). Losses at the gene ends were 0 bases for V and 6 bases for J; bases not matched to a gene: 6. The CDR3 contains 15 residues. CDR3 bases: TGTGCCACCAGCAGAGAAGGGACAGGGAGAAGCGAGCAGTACTTC. Translating gives CATSREGTGRSEQYF.

The chain links TRBV19 to TRBJ1-1; 8 nucleotides match TRBD1. The germline V gene encodes CDR1 LNHDA and CDR2 SQIVND (reference sequence). The trim removed 3 bases at V and 5 bases at J, leaving 8 bases unmatched. CDR3 length: 15 residues. The CDR3 nucleotides are TGTGCCAGTAGTATCGCAACAGGGGGAGGAACTGAAGCTTTCTTT. Its protein is CASSIATGGGTEAFF.

This clone was seen only a few times. The chain employs TRBV6-6 and TRBJ1-1, with TRBD1 matching 7 bases. CDR3 length: 13 amino acids. With V trimmed by 7 bases and J by 4 bases, 6 bases remained unmatched. The V gene's germline CDR1 is MNHNY and CDR2 SVGAGI (reference sequence). CDR3 DNA sequence: TGTGCCAGCACCGACCGGGACAGCACTGAAGCTTTCTTT. Translating gives CASTDRDSTEAFF.

This chain joins TRBV7-8 and TRBJ2-1; 9 bases map to TRBD2. The germline gives CDR1 SGHVS, CDR2 FQNEAQ. V trimming: 2 bases; J trimming: 7 bases; junction bases outside the gene matches: 6. The CDR3 contains 15 residues. The CDR3 here is CASSLYGGGANEQFF. DNA of the CDR3: TGTGCCAGCAGCTTATACGGCGGGGGGGCAAATGAGCAGTTCTTC.

The chain uses TRBV3-1 (or the pseudogene TRBV3-2) and TRBJ1-2; TRBD1 is a possible D gene (5 bases). The CDR3 extends over 15 amino acids. Trimming removed 1 base at V and 5 bases at J, with 14 bases between. Germline lookup yields CDR1 LGHDT and CDR2 YNNKEL (reference sequence). The CDR3 DNA reads TGTGCCAGCAGCCAAGCGGGGGGAAGGGTGTATGGCTACACCTTC. Translated: CASSQAGGRVYGYTF.

The chain is built from TRBV19 and TRBJ2-1, with 10 bases aligning to TRBD1. J was trimmed by 6 bases and V by 5 bases; bases with no gene match: 7. The CDR3 runs 15 residues. Germline V gene data show CDR1 as LNHDA and CDR2 as SQIVND (reference sequence). For the CDR3, the DNA is TGTGCCAGTAGTCCCGGGACAGGGGTCTCCAATGAGCAGTTCTTC. Its translation: CASSPGTGVSNEQFF.

The J gene is TRBJ1-4, the V gene TRBV27, with 11 bases matching TRBD1. Germline V gene data show CDR1 as MNHEY and CDR2 as SMNVEV (reference sequence). The CDR3 is 13 residues long. V was pared by 6 bases and J by 7 bases, with 1 base of the junction left unmatched. CDR3 in amino acids: CASRGQGGEKLFF. The CDR3 nucleotides read TGTGCCAGCAGGGGACAGGGGGGTGAAAAACTGTTTTTT.

The chain recombines TRBV3-1 (or the pseudogene TRBV3-2) with TRBJ2-1; D is possibly TRBD2 (5 bases). CDR1 is LGHDT and CDR2 is YNNKEL in the germline V gene (reference sequence). CDR3 length: 12 residues. Trimming cost V 4 bases and J 10 bases, with 11 bases left between them. CDR3 in amino acids: CASSRFGEEQFF. CDR3 in DNA: TGTGCCAGCAGCCGATTCGGGGAGGAGCAGTTCTTC.

This clone appeared a few times. The V call is TRBV6-5, the J call TRBJ2-5, with 7 bases fitting TRBD2. J gave up 5 bases and V 7 bases, and 13 bases lay outside the gene matches. CDR1 and CDR2 (germline): MNHEY, SVGAGI. This CDR3 spans 15 amino acids. The CDR3: CASNSKGLVWETQYF. The DNA of the CDR3 is TGTGCCAGCAACTCCAAAGGACTAGTATGGGAGACCCAGTACTTC.

The CDR3 sequence: CASSRTNRGTNEKLFF. DNA for the CDR3: TGTGCCAGCAGCCGAACTAACAGGGGGACGAATGAAAAACTGTTTTTT. This chain links TRBV4-2 with TRBJ1-4, with 8 bases lining up with TRBD1. The germline V gene encodes CDR1 LGHNA and CDR2 YNFKEQ. The junction had 9 bases not matched to a gene; V was cut back by 4 bases and J by 5 bases. This CDR3 has 16 amino acids.

Only one count was recorded for this clone. V usage is TRBV5-1 and J usage is TRBJ1-1; D perhaps matches TRBD1 (5 bases). Trimming left V 0 bases short and J 1 base short, with 7 bases between. Germline V gene lookup returns CDR1 SGHRS and CDR2 YFSETQ. The CDR3 extends over 14 amino acids. The CDR3 nucleotides are TGCGCCAGCAGCTTGGAAAGGGGGAACACTGAAGCTTTCTTT. It translates to CASSLERGNTEAFF.

The chain has TRBV7-2 and TRBJ1-1, with D unresolved. This CDR3 region has 15 residues. Germline V gives CDR1 SGHTA, CDR2 FQGNSA. Trimming took 2 bases from V and 1 from J, leaving 11 bases between them. Here the CDR3 reads CASSLTRGSNTEAFF. In nucleotides, the CDR3 is TGTGCCAGCAGCTTAACCCGGGGATCGAACACTGAAGCTTTCTTT.

This chain joins TRBV6-2 or TRBV6-3 and TRBJ1-5; D not resolved. This CDR3 contains 14 residues. Germline V CDR1 and CDR2: MNHEY, SVGEGT. The ends were cut back, 1 base at V and 1 base at J, with 5 bases in the middle. The CDR3 sequence is CASSYLSSNQPQHF. DNA of the CDR3: TGTGCCAGCAGTTACTTAAGCAGCAATCAGCCCCAGCATTTT.

In this sample, this clone turned up a few times. This chain links TRBV11-2 with TRBJ2-7, with D perhaps matching TRBD1 (6 bases). Trimming pared 3 bases from V and 4 bases from J, leaving 16 bases between. The CDR3 spans 15 residues. Germline CDR1 SGHAT, CDR2 FQNNGV. The DNA for the CDR3 is TGTGCCAGCAGCTTCCAGGGGACCGGTTGGTACGAGCAGTACTTC. Protein product: CASSFQGTGWYEQYF. Drawing the rest from reference TRBV11-2 and TRBJ2-7, the complete variable domain is EAGVAQSPRYKIIEKRQSVAFWCNPISGHATLYWYQQILGQGPKLLIQFQNNGVVDDSQLPKDRFSAERLKGVDSTLKIQPAKLEDSAVYLCASSFQGTGWYEQYFGPGTRLTVT.

This clone was detected only once. This rearrangement joins TRBV5-6 to TRBJ2-7; 7 nucleotides line up with TRBD2. The CDR3 loop spans 12 amino acids. Per germline, CDR1 SGHDT and CDR2 YYEEEE. V dropped 4 bases and J dropped 3; count of bases not matched to a gene: 1. The CDR3 spells CASSPGGYEQYF. In DNA, the CDR3 is TGTGCCAGCAGCCCGGGAGGCTACGAGCAGTACTTC.

The chain is built from TRBV10-3 and TRBJ1-5; D may be TRBD1 (5 bases). The V end lost 4 bases, the J end lost 1 base, and 8 bases lay between the germline ends. This CDR3 spans 14 amino acids. CDR1 is ENHRY and CDR2 is SYGVKD in the germline V gene. CDR3 amino acids: CAISAQASNQPQHF. The DNA for the CDR3 is TGTGCCATCAGTGCACAGGCGAGCAATCAGCCCCAGCATTTT.

V usage is TRBV3-1 (or the pseudogene TRBV3-2) and J usage is TRBJ1-3, with D unclear. With 1 base removed from V and 0 bases from J, the gap between germline ends came to 7 bases. The CDR3 sequence is 15 residues long. Germline CDR1 reads LGHDT; CDR2 reads YNNKEL (reference sequence). This chain's CDR3 is CASSQVTDSGNTIYF. The CDR3 coding sequence is TGTGCCAGCAGCCAAGTAACAGACTCTGGAAACACCATATATTTT.

In this sample, this clone turned up once. The V gene is TRBV5-4, the J gene TRBJ2-1; 7 bases are shared with TRBD2. Germline CDR1 and CDR2: SGHNT and YYREEE (reference sequence). J was trimmed by 5 bases and V by 0 bases; bases with no gene match: 5. The CDR3 spans 15 residues. CDR3 bases: TGTGCCAGCAGCTTGGGAGGGCTAGCGGACAATGAGCAGTTCTTC. Residues: CASSLGGLADNEQFF.

This clone was picked up one time. One end of the junction is discordant with germline, which a read error may explain. The V gene is TRBV6-5, the J gene TRBJ1-2; 8 bases match TRBD1. In germline, CDR1 is MNHEY, CDR2 SVGAGI. CDR3 length equals 10 residues. As DNA, the CDR3 is TGTGCCAGCACTAGCGGGACAGGAGCCTTC. This translates into CASTSGTGAF.

The chain uses TRBV10-2 and TRBJ2-3; possible D gene TRBD2, 5 bases. V lost 8 bases, J lost 3 bases, and 15 bases lay in between. CDR3 length: 14 residues. Germline lookup yields CDR1 WSHSY and CDR2 SAAADI. This chain's CDR3 is CASRNSRGTDTQYF. The CDR3 region has the DNA TGCGCCAGCCGTAACTCAAGAGGGACAGATACGCAGTATTTT.

The J gene is TRBJ2-7, the V gene TRBV7-3; 8 bases match TRBD1. V was clipped by 2 bases and J by 4 bases; unmatched bases: 7. Germline V CDR1 and CDR2: SGHTA, FQGTGA. The CDR3 totals 15 residues. CDR3 in amino acids: CASSLYPGGVYEQYF. The CDR3 nucleotides are TGTGCCAGCAGCTTATATCCAGGGGGCGTATACGAGCAGTACTTC. The full variable domain, completed using reference TRBV7-3 and TRBJ2-7, is GAGVSQTPSNKVTEKGKYVELRCDPISGHTALYWYRQSLGQGPEFLIYFQGTGAADDSGLPNDRFFAVRPEGSVSTLKIQRTERGDSAVYLCASSLYPGGVYEQYFGPGTRLTVT.